The clone carrying this TCR beta chain was seen only a few times. As yet, its antigen is unknown. The sample belongs to a study of T cell responses to AZD1222 COVID-19 vaccine. General study points: Spike was spanned by vaccine-associated CD4 TCRs, with dominance at 160-218 and 743-854.

This table comes from immunoSEQ multiplex PCR, and its TCRdb copy is limited to in-frame clones, with some not included. Among roughly 130,000 clones, approximately 94% were seen once, and the ten largest hold around 6.6%. The CDR3 length is 14 residues. V was trimmed by 0 bases and J by 1 base, leaving 6 bases between them. From germline, CDR1 is MGHRA and CDR2 YSYEKL. The chain has TRBV4-1 and TRBJ1-1; no firm D call. The clonotype was recovered from an adult in good health. Sample: peripheral blood, taken on day 0 of AZD1222 vaccination. The CDR3 spells CASSQELANTEAFF. CDR3 coding DNA: TGCGCCAGCAGCCAAGAGCTGGCGAACACTGAAGCTTTCTTT.